The rows below give T cell receptor beta chains drawn from one sample of a study of blood T cell repertoires in COVID-19. Using immunoSEQ multiplex PCR, the repertoire was profiled, and TCRdb retains in-frame clones only, with some absent. The sample contains hundreds of thousands of clones, over 75% of which appear only once. Sequencing was performed on PBMCs or T cells enriched from blood (not recorded which). Receptors originate from a man younger than 40 who had recovered from COVID-19. Both conserved end residues are part of each CDR3. Each record gives: J gene, D gene, V gene, CDR3 DNA, CDR3 protein. The D gene is left open where the match is weak.

TRBJ1-2 TRBD1 TRBV4-1 TGCGCCAGCAGGGAGGACAGGGATAGTTTTGGCTACACCTTC CASREDRDSFGYTF
TRBJ1-1 NA TRBV18 TGTGCCAGCTCACCGGGGGAGGGGCGGACTGAAGCTTTCTTT CASSPGEGRTEAFF
TRBJ1-1 NA TRBV5-5 TGTGCCAGCAGCTTGGAACGGTTGAACACTGAAGCTTTCTTT CASSLERLNTEAFF
TRBJ1-5 NA TRBV12-3/TRBV12-4 TGTGCCAGCAGGGACGGGGATAATCAGCCCCAGCATTTT CASRDGDNQPQHF
TRBJ1-2 NA TRBV3-1/TRBV3-2 TGTGCCAGCAGCCCCCGGACAACGTATGGCTACACCTTC CASSPRTTYGYTF
TRBJ1-5 NA TRBV12-3/TRBV12-4 TGTGCCAGCAGTTTACAAGGGAGTCAGCCCCAGCATTTT CASSLQGSQPQHF
TRBJ2-5 TRBD2 TRBV29-1 TGCAGCGTTGAGGGGGCCCCGCTAGCGGGGCAAGAGACCCAGTACTTC CSVEGAPLAGQETQYF
TRBJ1-5 NA TRBV28 TGTGCCAGCAGTTCCCCCGCAGCAGGGGATCAGCCCCAGCATTTT CASSSPAAGDQPQHF
TRBJ2-3 NA TRBV5-1 TGCGCCAGCAGCTTTGGCGGAGGCACAGATACGCAGTATTTT CASSFGGGTDTQYF
TRBJ2-2 NA TRBV29-1 TGCAGCGTTGGGGGGCGAGAGGGCCGCGGCACCGGGGAGCTGTTTTTT CSVGGREGRGTGELFF
TRBJ1-4 NA TRBV7-9 TGTGCCAGCAGCTTTGGGGAGGAAAAACTGTTTTTT CASSFGEEKLFF
TRBJ1-4 NA TRBV19 TGTGCCAGTAGTATTGCAGGGGAAAAACTGTTTTTT CASSIAGEKLFF
TRBJ1-2 NA TRBV6-5 TGTGCCAGCAGTTACTCCCAGGGTTCGGGCTATGGCTACACCTTC CASSYSQGSGYGYTF
TRBJ1-2 NA TRBV12-5 TGTGCTAGTGGTTTGACGTCCGGAGTCTCTAACTATGGCTACACCTTC CASGLTSGVSNYGYTF
TRBJ1-1 NA TRBV11-1 TGTGCCAGCAGCTTCGGGGAGGACACTGAAGCTTTCTTT CASSFGEDTEAFF
TRBJ2-1 NA TRBV19 TGTGCCAGTAGTACGACTCCAAGCTCCTACAATGAGCAGTTCTTC CASSTTPSSYNEQFF
TRBJ1-6 NA TRBV4-1 TGCGCCAGCAGCCAAGATTGGGGTCGGGGATCACCCCTCCACTTT CASSQDWGRGSPLHF
TRBJ2-7 TRBD2 TRBV6-6 TGTGCCAGCAGTTACTCGCCAACTAGCGGAGAATACGAGCAGTACTTC CASSYSPTSGEYEQYF
TRBJ2-7 TRBD2 TRBV11-2 TGTGCCAGCAGCCTCGGACTAGCGGAGCAGTACTTC CASSLGLAEQYF
TRBJ2-3 TRBD2 TRBV24-1 TGTGCCACCGAGGCGGGAGACACAGATACGCAGTATTTT CATEAGDTDTQYF
TRBJ1-5 NA TRBV2 TGTGCCAGCAGTGCCCGGGGGGGTAGCAATCAGCCCCAGCATTTT CASSARGGSNQPQHF
TRBJ2-1 NA TRBV19 TGTGCCAGTAGCACCGTGGAGGGGCACAATGAGCAGTTCTTC CASSTVEGHNEQFF
TRBJ1-3 NA TRBV5-4 TGTGCCAGCAGCCCCAGGGGCTCTGGAAACACCATATATTTT CASSPRGSGNTIYF
TRBJ1-1 TRBD1 TRBV28 TGTGCCAGCAGTCCCAGGACAGGGGTAACTGAAGCTTTCTTT CASSPRTGVTEAFF
TRBJ2-7 TRBD1 TRBV29-1 TGCAGCGTTCAGGGGGCTAGGTACGAGCAGTACTTC CSVQGARYEQYF